A single sample gave rise to the 6 T cell receptor beta chains below, sequenced in a study of T cell responses to AZD1222 COVID-19 vaccine. TCRdb keeps only in-frame clones here, not all; method: immunoSEQ multiplex PCR. Of about 100,000 clones in the sample, about 86% were seen once. The source was peripheral blood, collected on day 0 of AZD1222 vaccination. Source of these receptors: an adult in good health.

The chain couples TRBV6-2 or TRBV6-3 to TRBJ1-2; TRBD1 aligns across 10 bases. Germline assignment: CDR1 MNHEY and CDR2 SVGEGT. The CDR3 covers 15 residues. Trimming cost V 6 bases and J 9 bases; bases outside gene matches: 13. The CDR3 sequence is CASSDGTGAIRSYTF. DNA for the CDR3: TGTGCCAGCAGCGACGGGACAGGGGCAATCCGAAGCTACACCTTC.

The rearrangement uses TRBV30 and TRBJ1-2; D gene ambiguous. CDR3 length: 16 amino acids. The V and J ends lost 0 bases and 8 bases respectively, with 22 bases between them. Germline loops: CDR1 GTSNPN, CDR2 SVGIG (reference sequence). The CDR3 loop reads CAWSVPWSAGKLGYTF. The CDR3 region has the DNA TGTGCCTGGAGTGTACCGTGGTCGGCGGGGAAGCTCGGCTACACCTTC.

The chain employs TRBV7-8 and TRBJ2-7; either TRBD1 or TRBD2 may supply D (5 bases each). V dropped 5 bases and J dropped 1 base, with 12 bases sitting between them. The CDR3 extends over 14 amino acids. Per germline, CDR1 SGHVS and CDR2 FQNEAQ. CDR3 DNA: TGTGCCAGCAGCCGGGGACCGCAGTCCTACGAGCAGTACTTC. This encodes CASSRGPQSYEQYF.

The chain has TRBV4-1 and TRBJ2-3; 12 bases are shared with TRBD1. With 2 bases clipped from V and 5 bases from J, the junction kept 8 bases outside the gene matches. The CDR3 sequence is 17 residues long. Germline loops: CDR1 MGHRA, CDR2 YSYEKL. CDR3 residues: CASSQRPGQGAGDTQYF. CDR3 sequence (DNA): TGCGCCAGCAGCCAAAGGCCGGGACAGGGGGCGGGAGATACGCAGTATTTT.

The chain carries TRBV28 and TRBJ2-1, with 7 bases matching TRBD2. CDR1 and CDR2 from the germline V gene are MDHEN and SYDVKM. The CDR3 extends over 16 amino acids. Trimming took 4 bases from V and 5 from J; bases not matched to a gene: 11. Here the CDR3 DNA reads TGTGCCAGCAGTTCGGGGGGAGGGTTTCGAAACAATGAGCAGTTCTTC. Translated, it gives CASSSGGGFRNNEQFF. Complete variable domain (other parts from reference TRBV28 and TRBJ2-1): DVKVTQSSRYLVKRTGEKVFLECVQDMDHENMFWYRQDPGLGLRLIYFSYDVKMKEKGDIPEGYSVSREKKERFSLILESASTNQTSMYLCASSSGGGFRNNEQFFGPGTRLTVL.

The chain couples TRBV29-1 to TRBJ1-5, with 10 bases that match TRBD1. After removal of 7 bases from V and 4 bases from J, the junction contained 4 bases not matched to a gene. The CDR3 contains 13 residues. Germline CDR1 and CDR2: SQVTM and ANQGSEA. The CDR3 reads CSGGQGENQPQHF. The CDR3 coding sequence is TGCAGCGGCGGACAGGGGGAGAATCAGCCCCAGCATTTT.